This TCR beta chain comes out of a study of identical twins. Every donor was a healthy Caucasian. Findings and caveats of the study: One should note that invariant MAIT and iNKT cells could partly confound zero-insertion analyses.

Template switching (which added a universal primer site) was used, and cDNA carried unique molecular identifiers. MiXCR, run by TCRdb on the 5' RACE reads, gives a single entry per CDR3 protein. Of some 240,000 distinct CDR3 sequences in the sample, about 8% were seen once. To note about this clonotype: What it recognizes is unknown.

Germline CDR1 is ENHRY and CDR2 is SYGVKD. Trimming at V came to 4 bases and at J to 5 bases, leaving 11 bases not matched to a gene. The CDR3 is 17 residues long. These data were likewise used in another study, on yellow fever vaccine responses in identical twins. Per that paper: Twins' vaccine T cell responses reportedly seemed partly convergent and partly personalized.

The sequenced sample was CD8+ T cells sorted from blood. The chain joins TRBV10-3 to TRBJ1-6; 7 nucleotides align to TRBD1. The receptor's source is a woman between 18 and 30 years old in good health. The CDR3 DNA follows: TGTGCCATCAGTGGGGCCCCCACAGGGGCCGATAATTCACCCCTCCACTTT. It specifies CAISGAPTGADNSPLHF.